The source of this T cell receptor (beta chain) is a study of shared clonotypes between healthy human individuals. Assay used: immunoSEQ multiplex PCR; TCRdb lists only in-frame clones, some missing. This sample has some 650,000 clones, with about 97% found just once. This clonotype was obtained from a woman between 25 and 40 years old in good health. The sequencing sample was made of naive CD4+ T cells sorted from blood. The subset denotes: CD45RA+ positively selected.

CDR3 sequence (DNA): TGTGCCAGTAGTAGGGGACAGAACACCGGGGAGCTGTTTTTT. It codes for CASSRGQNTGELFF. The chain is built from TRBV19 and TRBJ2-2; D possibly corresponds to TRBD1 (6 bases). Trimming shortened V by 4 bases and J by 1 base, and 7 bases separated the two germline ends. In germline, CDR1 is LNHDA, CDR2 SQIVND (reference sequence). The CDR3 covers 14 residues.